This T cell receptor (beta chain) was identified in a study of blood T cell repertoires in COVID-19. Study-wide background: Collection of acute and convalescent COVID-19 samples took place in the United States, Italy and Spain. The cDNA or gDNA used as material had been derived from T cells, B-cell-depleted T cells, or PBMCs.

CDR1 and CDR2 (germline): MNHEY, SVGAGI. The CDR3 is made up of 12 amino acids. The V end was cut by 6 bases, the J end by 11 bases, with 16 bases between. In the source study's methods: Scientists estimated how many nucleated cells there were by amplifying reference gene primers. TCRdb keeps only in-frame clones here, not all; method: immunoSEQ multiplex PCR. V and J calls plus clone size are reproduced from that table; the DNA served to infer D and trimming. The sample has roughly 50,000 clones, around 78% seen once. What was sequenced was peripheral blood. The origin of this receptor is a human donor with active or convalescent COVID-19. The donor label of this sample is uncertain. The chain joins TRBV6-5 to TRBJ1-1, with D perhaps matching TRBD1 (6 bases). The chain's CDR3 is CASRKYRESAFF. The CDR3 DNA follows: TGTGCCAGCAGGAAGTACAGGGAGAGCGCTTTCTTT.